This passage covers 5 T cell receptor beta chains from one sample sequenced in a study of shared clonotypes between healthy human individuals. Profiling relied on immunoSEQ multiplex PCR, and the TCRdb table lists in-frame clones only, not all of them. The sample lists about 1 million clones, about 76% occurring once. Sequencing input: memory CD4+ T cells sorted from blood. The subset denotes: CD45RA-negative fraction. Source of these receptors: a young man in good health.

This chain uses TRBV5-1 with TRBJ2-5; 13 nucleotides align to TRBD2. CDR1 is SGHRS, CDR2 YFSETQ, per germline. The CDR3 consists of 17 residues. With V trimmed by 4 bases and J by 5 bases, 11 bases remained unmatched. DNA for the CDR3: TGCGCCAGCAGCCTGTCAATGACTAGCGGGAGGATGGAGACCCAGTACTTC. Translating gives CASSLSMTSGRMETQYF.

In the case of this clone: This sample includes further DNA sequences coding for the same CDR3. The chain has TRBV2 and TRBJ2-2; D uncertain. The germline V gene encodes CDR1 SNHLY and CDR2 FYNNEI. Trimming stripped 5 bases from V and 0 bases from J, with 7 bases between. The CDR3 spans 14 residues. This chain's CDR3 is CASSSGSNTGELFF. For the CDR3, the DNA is TGTGCCAGCAGTTCCGGGTCGAACACCGGGGAGCTGTTTTTT.

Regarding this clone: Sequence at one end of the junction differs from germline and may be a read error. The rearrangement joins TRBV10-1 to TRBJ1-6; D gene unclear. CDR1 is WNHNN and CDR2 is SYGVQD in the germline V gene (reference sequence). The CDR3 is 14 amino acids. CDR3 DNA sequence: TGCGCCAGCAGCGAGTCTAGCGGGAGATCACCCCTCCACTTT. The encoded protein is CASSESSGRSPLHF.

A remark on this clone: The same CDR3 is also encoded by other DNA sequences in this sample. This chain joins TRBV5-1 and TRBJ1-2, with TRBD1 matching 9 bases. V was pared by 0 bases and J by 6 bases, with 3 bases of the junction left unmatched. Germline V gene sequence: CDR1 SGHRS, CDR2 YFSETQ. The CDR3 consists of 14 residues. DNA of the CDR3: TGCGCCAGCAGCTTGGCGGGGACAGGGAATGGCTACACCTTC. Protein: CASSLAGTGNGYTF.

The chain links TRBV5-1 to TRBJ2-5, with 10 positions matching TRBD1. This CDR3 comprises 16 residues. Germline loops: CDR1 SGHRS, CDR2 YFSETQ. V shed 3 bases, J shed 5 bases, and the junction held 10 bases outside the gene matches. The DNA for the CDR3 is TGCGCCAGCAGCTGGGACAGGGGAGGTGTATGGGAGACCCAGTACTTC. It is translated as CASSWDRGGVWETQYF.